This TCR beta chain was captured by sequencing in a study of T cell responses to AZD1222 COVID-19 vaccine. Comment on this clone: Its specificity is unknown.

Generated by immunoSEQ multiplex PCR, the TCRdb table keeps only in-frame clones and is missing some. The repertoire consists of under 150,000 clones, with 92% occurring once and the leading ten covering about 3%. Findings and limits, study-wide: At baseline, seropositivity was found in only a handful of AZD1222 recipients. Repertoires were obtained only post-peak T cell response.

This receptor was obtained from an adult in good health. The specimen comprised peripheral blood, sampled on day 0 of AZD1222 vaccination.

CDR3 protein: CATSAPLLSSYNEQFF. CDR3 sequence (DNA): TGTGCCACCAGTGCCCCCCTGTTGAGCTCCTACAATGAGCAGTTCTTC. This chain links TRBV24-1 with TRBJ2-1; D gene ambiguous. The CDR3 loop spans 16 amino acids. V was shortened by 5 bases and J by 0 bases, with 13 bases between the two germline ends. CDR1 is KGHDR, CDR2 SFDVKD, per germline.